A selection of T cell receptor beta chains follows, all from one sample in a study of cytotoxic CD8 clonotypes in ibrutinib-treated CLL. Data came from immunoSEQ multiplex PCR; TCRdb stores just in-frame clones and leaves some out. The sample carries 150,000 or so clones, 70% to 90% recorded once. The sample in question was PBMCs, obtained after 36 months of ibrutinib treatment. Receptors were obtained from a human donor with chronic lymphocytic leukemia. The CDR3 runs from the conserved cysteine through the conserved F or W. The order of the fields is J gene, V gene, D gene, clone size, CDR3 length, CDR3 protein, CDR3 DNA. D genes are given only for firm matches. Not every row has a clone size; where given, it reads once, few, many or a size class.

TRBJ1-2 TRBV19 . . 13 CASRSDVNYGYTF TGTGCCAGTAGATCTGATGTAAACTATGGCTACACCTTC
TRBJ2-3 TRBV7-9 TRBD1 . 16 CASRLQGARSSDTQYF TGTGCCAGCAGACTACAGGGGGCGCGGAGTTCGGATACGCAGTATTTT
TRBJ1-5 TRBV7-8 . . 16 CASSLASSVSNQPQHF TGTGCCAGCAGCTTAGCGAGTTCCGTTAGCAATCAGCCCCAGCATTTT
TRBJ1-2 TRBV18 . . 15 CASSQSEMVRRGYTF TGTGCCAGCTCACAATCCGAAATGGTACGTCGAGGCTACACCTTC
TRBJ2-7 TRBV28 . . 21 CASSLGLRITNRDESSYEQYF TGTGCCAGCAGTCTAGGCTTAAGGATAACGAACCGGGACGAGAGCTCCTACGAGCAGTACTTC
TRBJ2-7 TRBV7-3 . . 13 CASSSNLRGEQYF TGTGCCAGCAGCTCAAATCTAAGGGGCGAGCAGTACTTC
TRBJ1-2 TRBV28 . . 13 CASSFPVSVGYTF TGTGCCAGCAGTTTCCCCGTGTCCGTGGGCTACACCTTC
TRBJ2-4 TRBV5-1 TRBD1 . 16 CASSRVGQLAKNIQYF TGCGCCAGCAGCAGGGTGGGACAGTTAGCCAAAAACATTCAGTACTTC
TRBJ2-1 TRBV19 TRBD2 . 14 CASSRTSGYNEQFF TGTGCCAGTAGTCGGACTAGCGGGTACAATGAGCAGTTCTTC
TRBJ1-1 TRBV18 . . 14 CASSPSGRNTEAFF TGTGCCAGCTCACCTTCTGGGAGGAACACTGAAGCTTTCTTT
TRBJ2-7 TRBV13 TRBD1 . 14 CASSWTGAHYEQYF TGTGCCAGCAGCTGGACAGGGGCTCACTACGAGCAGTACTTC
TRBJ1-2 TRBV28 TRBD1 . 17 CASTLAPAYRGQYGYTF TGTGCCAGCACCCTTGCCCCGGCCTACAGGGGACAGTATGGCTACACCTTC
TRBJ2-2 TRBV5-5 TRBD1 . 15 CASSLRQGVTGELFF TGTGCCAGCAGCTTGAGACAGGGGGTCACCGGGGAGCTGTTTTTT
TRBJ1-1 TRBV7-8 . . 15 CASSPQGIMNTEAFF TGTGCCAGCAGCCCCCAGGGTATAATGAACACTGAAGCTTTCTTT
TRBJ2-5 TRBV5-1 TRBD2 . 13 CASEPGGGETQYF TGCGCCAGCGAACCGGGGGGAGGCGAGACCCAGTACTTC
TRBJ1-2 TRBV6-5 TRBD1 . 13 CASSYGTGRGYTF TGTGCCAGCAGTTATGGGACAGGGAGAGGCTACACCTTC
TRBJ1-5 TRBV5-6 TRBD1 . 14 CASSPGQGNQPQHF TGTGCCAGCAGCCCGGGACAGGGGAATCAGCCCCAGCATTTT
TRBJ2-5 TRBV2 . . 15 CASSDPGGPRETQYF TGTGCCAGCAGTGACCCTGGGGGGCCCCGGGAGACCCAGTACTTC
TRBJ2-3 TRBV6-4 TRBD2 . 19 CASSADSWGLAEPTDTQYF TGTGCCAGCAGTGCCGACTCTTGGGGACTAGCGGAGCCCACAGATACGCAGTATTTT
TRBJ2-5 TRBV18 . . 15 CASSTPPRGSETQYF TGTGCCAGCTCAACCCCTCCGCGGGGTTCGGAGACCCAGTACTTC
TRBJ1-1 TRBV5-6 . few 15 CASSLIDKSFTEAFF TGTGCCAGCAGCTTAATAGACAAAAGCTTCACTGAAGCTTTCTTT
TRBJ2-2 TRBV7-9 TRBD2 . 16 CASSLGTSPNTGELFF TGTGCCAGCAGCCTTGGGACTAGCCCGAACACCGGGGAGCTGTTTTTT
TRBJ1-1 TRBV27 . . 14 CASRIQGRNTEAFF TGTGCCAGCAGGATTCAGGGGAGGAACACTGAAGCTTTCTTT
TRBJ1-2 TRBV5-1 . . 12 CASSPGRGGYTF TGCGCCAGCAGCCCTGGCCGGGGTGGCTACACCTTC
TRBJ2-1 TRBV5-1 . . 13 CASSLAFGGEQFF TGCGCCAGCAGCTTGGCCTTCGGGGGTGAGCAGTTCTTC
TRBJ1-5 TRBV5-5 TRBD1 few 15 CASSASGQGSQPQHF TGTGCCAGCAGCGCCTCGGGACAGGGCAGTCAGCCCCAGCATTTT
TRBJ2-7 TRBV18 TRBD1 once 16 CASSSAGRTGYHEQYF TGTGCCAGCTCATCAGCAGGTAGGACAGGGTATCACGAGCAGTACTTC
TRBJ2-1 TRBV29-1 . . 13 CSVDRDAPHEQFF TGCAGCGTTGACCGGGATGCCCCCCATGAGCAGTTCTTC
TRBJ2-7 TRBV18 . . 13 CASSPPTDYEQYF TGTGCCAGCTCACCACCGACAGACTACGAGCAGTACTTC
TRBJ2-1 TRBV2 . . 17 CASSERVLGAGRNEQFF TGTGCCAGCAGTGAAAGGGTCTTGGGGGCAGGAAGAAATGAGCAGTTCTTC
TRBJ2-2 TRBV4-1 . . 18 CASSLPPRGLKNTGELFF TGCGCCAGCAGCCTCCCCCCGAGGGGCTTAAAGAACACCGGGGAGCTGTTTTTT
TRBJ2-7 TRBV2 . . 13 CASRKGESYEQYF TGTGCCAGCAGGAAAGGGGAGTCCTACGAGCAGTACTTC
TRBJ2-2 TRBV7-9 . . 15 CASSLQGIRTGELFF TGTGCCAGCAGCTTACAGGGGATTAGGACCGGGGAGCTGTTTTTT
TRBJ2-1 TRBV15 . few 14 CATSRDRAAREQFF TGTGCCACCAGCAGAGATAGGGCAGCGCGTGAGCAGTTCTTC
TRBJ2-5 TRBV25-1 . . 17 CASSEVKVEGTQETQYF TGTGCCAGCAGTGAAGTAAAGGTGGAGGGGACCCAAGAGACCCAGTACTTC
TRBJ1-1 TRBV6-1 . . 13 CASSERGNTEAFF TGTGCCAGCAGTGAGAGGGGGAACACTGAAGCTTTCTTT
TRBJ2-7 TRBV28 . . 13 CASSENRAWGQYF TGTGCCAGCAGCGAGAACAGGGCTTGGGGGCAGTACTTC
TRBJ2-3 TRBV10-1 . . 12 CASSPGTDTQYF TGCGCCAGCAGTCCCGGCACAGATACGCAGTATTTT
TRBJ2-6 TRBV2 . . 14 CAVGRPLSTNVLTF TGTGCTGTGGGGAGGCCTCTCTCGACCAACGTCCTGACTTTC
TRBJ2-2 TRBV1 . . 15 CTSSQEGRHTGELFF TGCACCAGCAGCCAAGAGGGACGGCACACCGGGGAGCTGTTTTTT
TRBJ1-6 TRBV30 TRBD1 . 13 CACEGQYNSPLHF TGTGCCTGTGAGGGACAGTATAATTCACCCCTCCACTTT
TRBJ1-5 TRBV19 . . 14 CASSIDGNNQPQHF TGTGCCAGTAGTATAGACGGAAACAATCAGCCCCAGCATTTT